The T cell receptor (beta chain) under discussion was sequenced for a study of T-cell reconstitution after alpha-beta-depleted transplantation in children. Overall study results and limits: Surviving recipient T cells and intrathymic progenitors accounted for some patients' high TCRbeta diversity at day 60. At one year after transplant, newly produced T cells mostly accounted for T-cell counts and diversity.

Library preparation (for TCRbeta) was performed with unique molecular identifiers. TCRdb processed the PCR reads anew with MiXCR; each CDR3 protein has one entry. The data contain 120,000 to 150,000 distinct CDR3 sequences, 8.5% to 10% of them seen just once; the ten biggest clones take up less than 20%. There are a few counts of this clonotype. Its antigen remains unknown. This TCR was sampled from a female patient aged 2-10 years who had a stem cell transplant for congenital amegakaryocytic thrombocytopenia, so the T cells may come from the graft donor. This specimen consisted of PBMCs, mostly from graft donor cells, obtained 180 days after TCRalphabeta/CD19-depleted stem cell transplant.

The CDR3 spells CASSPNGQGWANVLTF. DNA for the CDR3: TGTGCCAGCAGTCCAAACGGACAGGGGTGGGCCAACGTCCTGACTTTC. The genes are TRBV12-3 or TRBV12-4 and TRBJ2-6; TRBD1 matches 9 bases. The CDR3 runs to 16 residues. Germline trimming cut 5 bases from V and 5 bases from J; bases unmatched to any gene: 7.